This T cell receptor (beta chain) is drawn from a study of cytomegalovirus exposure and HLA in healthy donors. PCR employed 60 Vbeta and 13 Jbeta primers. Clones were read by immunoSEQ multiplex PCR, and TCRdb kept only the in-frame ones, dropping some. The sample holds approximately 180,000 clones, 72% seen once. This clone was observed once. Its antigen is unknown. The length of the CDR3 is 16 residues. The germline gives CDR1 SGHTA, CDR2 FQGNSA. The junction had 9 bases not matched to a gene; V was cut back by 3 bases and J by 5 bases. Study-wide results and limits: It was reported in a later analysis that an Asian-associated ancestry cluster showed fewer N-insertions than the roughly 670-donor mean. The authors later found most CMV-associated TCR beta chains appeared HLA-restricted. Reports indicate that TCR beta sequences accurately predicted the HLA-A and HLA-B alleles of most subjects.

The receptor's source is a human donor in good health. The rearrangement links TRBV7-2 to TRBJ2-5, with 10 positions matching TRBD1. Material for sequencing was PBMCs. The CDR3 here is CASSFVGQGMVETQYF. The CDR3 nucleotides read TGTGCCAGCAGCTTCGTGGGACAGGGGATGGTGGAGACCCAGTACTTC.